The clone carrying this T cell receptor (beta chain) was seen repeatedly, ten times or more. The data were taken from a study of T cells after yellow fever vaccination. About the study: Among memory cells, EM, EMRA, CM and Tscm subsets were sorted using CD3, CD45RA, CCR7 and CD95. Low-cell-number fractions underwent preparation using SMART-Seq v4 Ultra Low Input.

TCRdb reprocessed the 5' RACE reads via MiXCR and lists one record per CDR3 protein. The data hold about 58,000 distinct CDR3 sequences, with 4.5% to 6% observed a single time. Study results and limitations: Contamination by abundant bulk-population clonotypes could be present in FACS-sorted repertoires.

This sequence was found in a man aged 18 to 35 who received the YFV17D yellow fever vaccine. The sample consisted of PBMCs, either bulk or a sorted T-cell subset (CD4+, CD8+, memory, or dextramer-sorted; not recorded which), taken on the day of the yellow fever booster vaccination.

The CDR3 DNA is TGTGCCAGCAGAGACCGGGACAGGGTACTCAATGAGCAGTTCTTC. This translates into CASRDRDRVLNEQFF. The rearrangement links TRBV5-5 to TRBJ2-1, with 9 bases matching TRBD1. Trimming at V came to 5 bases and at J to 6 bases, leaving 9 bases not matched to a gene. Per the germline V gene, CDR1 is SGHKS and CDR2 is YYEKEE (reference sequence). The CDR3 consists of 15 residues.